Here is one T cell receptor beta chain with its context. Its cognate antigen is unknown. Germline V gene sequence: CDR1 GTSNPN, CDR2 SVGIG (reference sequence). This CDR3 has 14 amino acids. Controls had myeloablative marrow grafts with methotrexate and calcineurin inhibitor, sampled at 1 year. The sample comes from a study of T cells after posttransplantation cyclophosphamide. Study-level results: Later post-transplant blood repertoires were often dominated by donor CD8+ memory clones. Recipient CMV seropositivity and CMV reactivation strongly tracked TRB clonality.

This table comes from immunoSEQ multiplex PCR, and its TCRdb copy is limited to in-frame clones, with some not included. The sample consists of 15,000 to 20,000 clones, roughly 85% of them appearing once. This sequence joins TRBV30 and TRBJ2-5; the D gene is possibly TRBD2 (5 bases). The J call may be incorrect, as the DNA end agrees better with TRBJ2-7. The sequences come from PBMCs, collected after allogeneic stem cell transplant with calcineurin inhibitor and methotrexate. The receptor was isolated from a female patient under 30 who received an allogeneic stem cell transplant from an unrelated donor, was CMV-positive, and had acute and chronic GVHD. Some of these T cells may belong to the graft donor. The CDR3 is CAWTTGISSYEQYF. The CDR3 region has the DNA TGTGCCTGGACCACCGGGATTAGCTCCTACGAGCAGTACTTC.